This record covers a single T cell receptor beta chain. This clonotype was seen at least ten times. There is no known antigen for this receptor. No per-base quality is available; no much larger clone lies one base away. The library was built by means of 5' RACE. This sample was sequenced with a NextSeq 500. Unique molecular identifiers were attached to individual cDNA molecules in the TCR library protocol so that sequencing error and PCR bias could be corrected. Both TCR alpha and beta chains were sequenced, and tight co-correlation was observed between alpha and beta sequence abundances in each sample. The authors' pipeline ran thus. Decombinator V4 was used to perform V gene, J gene and CDR3 annotation of TCR sequences. Expanded TCRs were defined as changing significantly between any two time points under a Poisson model with p below 0.0001. TCR abundances were normalised to the total number of TCRs sequenced in each sample and reported as counts per million. MAIT TCRs were defined by TRAV1-2 paired with TRAJ12, TRAJ20 or TRAJ33, and iNKT TCRs by TRAV10 paired with TRAJ18. VDJdb, accessed 1 November 2021, was searched for CMV, EBV and SARS-CoV-2 annotated TCRs, with TCRs annotated for multiple antigens excluded. Starting from the raw public reads, TCRdb applied fastp trimming at Q25, assembled clones with MiXCR and retained in-frame beta chains. Each CDR3 protein appears once, grouped with its most common genes and DNA. These V and J calls originate from TCRdb's pipeline instead of the authors' own analysis. The sample table lists 25,000 to 35,000 distinct CDR3 sequences, 6.6% of them with a count of one. 2.5% to 3% of the sample comes from the top ten.

This entry is derived from a study of early T cells in non-severe SARS-CoV-2 infection (dated by TCRdb to the early 2020s). General notes on the study: Because TCR sequencing relied on bulk RNA taken from unsorted whole blood, pairing of alpha and beta chains was not possible.

From a lookup of the germline V gene, CDR1 and CDR2 are KGHSH and LQKENI. Measured from the cysteine to the phenylalanine, the CDR3 is 13 residues long. The entry retains the CDR3 DNA only, 39 bases that are in frame from base 1. V was cut back by 1 base and J by 1 base, leaving a gap of 4 bases between them. This was a case-control study nested in a cohort of healthcare workers in London, UK, who had nasopharyngeal swab PCR tests and blood samples taken every week. Healthcare workers were recruited between 23 and 31 March 2020, during the week of the UK lockdown, and were followed weekly for up to roughly 15 weeks. Findings and caveats that apply to the study as a whole: VDJdb matching was skewed toward anti-spike CD8 responses and likely underestimated virus-specific expansions, missing private and CD4 specificities.

Recombination joined TRBV18 with TRBJ1-1; the D gene cannot be named for sure. Specimen: whole blood. The origin of this receptor is an adult who was a healthcare worker with PCR-confirmed SARS-CoV-2 infection or an uninfected control (not recorded which). The nucleotide sequence is given as TGTGCCAGCTCACCACAGGGGAACACTGAAGCTTTCTTT. It specifies CASSPQGNTEAFF.